This T cell receptor (beta chain) is drawn from a study of spatial heterogeneity in lung cancer. One entry per CDR3 protein results from TCRdb running MiXCR on the 5' RACE reads. The sample consists of about 39,000 distinct CDR3 sequences, approximately 3.1% of them appearing once. The time point: sample taken at primary tumor resection. Trimming cost V 1 base and J 0 bases, with 11 bases left between them. CDR1 and CDR2 from the germline V gene are SGHDT and YYEEEE. This CDR3 spans 17 amino acids. This clonotype was seen at least ten times. This receptor was obtained from a male donor with early-stage non-small cell lung cancer. The gene calls are TRBV5-6 and TRBJ2-6, with unresolved D. Sequenced material: normal lung tissue next to the tumor, taken at surgery. CDR3 amino acids: CASSLRGPLSGANVLTF. In DNA form, the CDR3 reads TGTGCCAGCAGCTTGCGAGGTCCACTCTCTGGGGCCAACGTCCTGACTTTC.